Below, 11 T cell receptor beta chains from the same sample are listed, as sequenced in a study of cytomegalovirus exposure and HLA in healthy donors. The PCR had 60 Vbeta and 13 Jbeta primers. The method was immunoSEQ multiplex PCR; TCRdb's version includes in-frame clones alone and lacks a portion of them. The sample has 100,000 to 150,000 clones, over 70% seen once. Sequencing input: PBMCs. The origin of the receptors is a man in his forties or fifties in good health and CMV-seropositive.

As DNA, the CDR3 is TGTGCCAGCAGCTCCTCCGGGACACCCTACAATGAGCAGTTCTTC. The encoded protein is CASSSSGTPYNEQFF. This sequence joins TRBV7-9 and TRBJ2-1; D is possibly TRBD1 (6 bases). Trimming took off 4 bases at V and 2 bases at J, with 12 bases between the two ends. This CDR3 comprises 15 residues. Germline CDR1 and CDR2: SEHNR and FQNEAQ (reference sequence). Complete variable domain (other parts from reference TRBV7-9 and TRBJ2-1): DTGVSQNPRHKITKRGQNVTFRCDPISEHNRLYWYRQTLGQGPEFLTYFQNEAQLEKSRLLSDRFSAERPKGSFSTLEIQRTEQGDSAMYLCASSSSGTPYNEQFFGPGTRLTVL.

The genes are TRBV12-5 and TRBJ2-1, with D perhaps matching TRBD1 (5 bases). The CDR3 is 15 residues long. From germline, CDR1 is LGHNT and CDR2 FRNRAP. V was pared by 5 bases and J by 0 bases, with 11 bases between. This CDR3 is CASGQGRSSYNEQFF. In DNA, the CDR3 is TGTGCTAGTGGTCAGGGCCGTAGCTCCTACAATGAGCAGTTCTTC.

There are a few counts of this clone. The chain couples TRBV5-1 to TRBJ1-2, with D maybe TRBD1 (5 bases). The germline V gene has CDR1 SGHRS and CDR2 YFSETQ. V lost 0 bases and J lost 3, with 9 bases in between. The CDR3 spans 14 residues. CDR3 nucleotide sequence: TGCGCCAGCAGCTTGGATTCGGGGGACTATGGCTACACCTTC. Amino acids: CASSLDSGDYGYTF.

This clone was recorded once. This rearrangement joins TRBV19 to TRBJ2-2, with 7 bases matching TRBD1. The J segment lost 10 bases and the V segment lost 6 bases, leaving 5 bases of the junction unmatched. In germline, CDR1 is LNHDA, CDR2 SQIVND (reference sequence). The CDR3 extends over 12 amino acids. The CDR3 region has the DNA TGTGCCAGTAGGACGACAGGGATGGAGCTGTTTTTT. Amino acid sequence: CASRTTGMELFF.

This clone was seen more than once but under ten times. The V gene is TRBV2, the J gene TRBJ2-7, with 11 bases aligning to TRBD1. This CDR3 region has 13 residues. Germline CDR1 and CDR2: SNHLY and FYNNEI. V lost 7 bases, J lost 6 bases, and 5 bases stayed unmatched. The CDR3 nucleotides are TGTGCCAGCACCGGACAGGGGGCAGGCGAGCAGTACTTC. Amino acid sequence: CASTGQGAGEQYF.

The V call is TRBV6-5, the J call TRBJ2-1; no clear D. From germline, CDR1 is MNHEY and CDR2 SVGAGI. This CDR3 spans 14 amino acids. With 6 bases removed from V and 0 bases from J, the gap between germline ends came to 9 bases. DNA of the CDR3: TGTGCCAGCAGACTTCTAAGCTCCTACAATGAGCAGTTCTTC. Translated, it gives CASRLLSSYNEQFF.

The chain employs TRBV19 and TRBJ1-5; 8 positions match TRBD1. With 5 bases clipped from V and 7 bases from J, the junction kept 7 bases outside the gene matches. The CDR3 length is 14 residues. CDR1 and CDR2 from the germline V gene are LNHDA and SQIVND (reference sequence). CDR3 sequence: CASSLPTGDQPQHF. The CDR3 DNA reads as TGTGCCAGTAGTCTTCCGACAGGGGACCAGCCCCAGCATTTT.

V and J are TRBV27 and TRBJ1-6; D perhaps matches TRBD1 (6 bases). The CDR3 spans 11 residues. Germline CDR1 MNHEY, CDR2 SMNVEV (reference sequence). Trimming removed 6 bases from V and 16 bases from J, with 13 bases in between. The CDR3: CASRVGHRLHF. The CDR3 DNA reads as TGTGCCAGCAGGGTGGGACACCGACTCCACTTT.

The chain uses TRBV2 and TRBJ1-5; TRBD1 might be the D (6 bases). V was pared by 5 bases and J by 1 base, with 21 bases between. The CDR3 sequence is 18 residues long. Germline V gives CDR1 SNHLY, CDR2 FYNNEI. The DNA of the CDR3 is TGTGCCAGCAGTCGAAGAAGGGGGTCGGTCTTGAGCAATCAGCCCCAGCATTTT. Amino acids: CASSRRRGSVLSNQPQHF.

This clone was seen a few times. V usage is TRBV5-1 and J usage is TRBJ2-2; D gene unclear. The CDR3 extends over 14 amino acids. Trimming removed 5 bases from V and 3 bases from J, with 11 bases in between. Germline V gene lookup returns CDR1 SGHRS and CDR2 YFSETQ. The CDR3 DNA reads as TGCGCCAGCAGTTCCACTTCGTACACCGGGGAGCTGTTTTTT. Translation gives CASSSTSYTGELFF.

The rearrangement links TRBV5-1 to TRBJ2-2; TRBD2 aligns across 11 bases. Germline CDR1 is SGHRS and CDR2 is YFSETQ. The V segment lost 4 bases and the J segment 1 base; nucleotides outside the gene matches: 3. The CDR3 covers 16 residues. The CDR3 region is CASSKGLAENTGELFF. CDR3 nucleotide sequence: TGCGCCAGCAGCAAGGGACTAGCGGAGAACACCGGGGAGCTGTTTTTT.